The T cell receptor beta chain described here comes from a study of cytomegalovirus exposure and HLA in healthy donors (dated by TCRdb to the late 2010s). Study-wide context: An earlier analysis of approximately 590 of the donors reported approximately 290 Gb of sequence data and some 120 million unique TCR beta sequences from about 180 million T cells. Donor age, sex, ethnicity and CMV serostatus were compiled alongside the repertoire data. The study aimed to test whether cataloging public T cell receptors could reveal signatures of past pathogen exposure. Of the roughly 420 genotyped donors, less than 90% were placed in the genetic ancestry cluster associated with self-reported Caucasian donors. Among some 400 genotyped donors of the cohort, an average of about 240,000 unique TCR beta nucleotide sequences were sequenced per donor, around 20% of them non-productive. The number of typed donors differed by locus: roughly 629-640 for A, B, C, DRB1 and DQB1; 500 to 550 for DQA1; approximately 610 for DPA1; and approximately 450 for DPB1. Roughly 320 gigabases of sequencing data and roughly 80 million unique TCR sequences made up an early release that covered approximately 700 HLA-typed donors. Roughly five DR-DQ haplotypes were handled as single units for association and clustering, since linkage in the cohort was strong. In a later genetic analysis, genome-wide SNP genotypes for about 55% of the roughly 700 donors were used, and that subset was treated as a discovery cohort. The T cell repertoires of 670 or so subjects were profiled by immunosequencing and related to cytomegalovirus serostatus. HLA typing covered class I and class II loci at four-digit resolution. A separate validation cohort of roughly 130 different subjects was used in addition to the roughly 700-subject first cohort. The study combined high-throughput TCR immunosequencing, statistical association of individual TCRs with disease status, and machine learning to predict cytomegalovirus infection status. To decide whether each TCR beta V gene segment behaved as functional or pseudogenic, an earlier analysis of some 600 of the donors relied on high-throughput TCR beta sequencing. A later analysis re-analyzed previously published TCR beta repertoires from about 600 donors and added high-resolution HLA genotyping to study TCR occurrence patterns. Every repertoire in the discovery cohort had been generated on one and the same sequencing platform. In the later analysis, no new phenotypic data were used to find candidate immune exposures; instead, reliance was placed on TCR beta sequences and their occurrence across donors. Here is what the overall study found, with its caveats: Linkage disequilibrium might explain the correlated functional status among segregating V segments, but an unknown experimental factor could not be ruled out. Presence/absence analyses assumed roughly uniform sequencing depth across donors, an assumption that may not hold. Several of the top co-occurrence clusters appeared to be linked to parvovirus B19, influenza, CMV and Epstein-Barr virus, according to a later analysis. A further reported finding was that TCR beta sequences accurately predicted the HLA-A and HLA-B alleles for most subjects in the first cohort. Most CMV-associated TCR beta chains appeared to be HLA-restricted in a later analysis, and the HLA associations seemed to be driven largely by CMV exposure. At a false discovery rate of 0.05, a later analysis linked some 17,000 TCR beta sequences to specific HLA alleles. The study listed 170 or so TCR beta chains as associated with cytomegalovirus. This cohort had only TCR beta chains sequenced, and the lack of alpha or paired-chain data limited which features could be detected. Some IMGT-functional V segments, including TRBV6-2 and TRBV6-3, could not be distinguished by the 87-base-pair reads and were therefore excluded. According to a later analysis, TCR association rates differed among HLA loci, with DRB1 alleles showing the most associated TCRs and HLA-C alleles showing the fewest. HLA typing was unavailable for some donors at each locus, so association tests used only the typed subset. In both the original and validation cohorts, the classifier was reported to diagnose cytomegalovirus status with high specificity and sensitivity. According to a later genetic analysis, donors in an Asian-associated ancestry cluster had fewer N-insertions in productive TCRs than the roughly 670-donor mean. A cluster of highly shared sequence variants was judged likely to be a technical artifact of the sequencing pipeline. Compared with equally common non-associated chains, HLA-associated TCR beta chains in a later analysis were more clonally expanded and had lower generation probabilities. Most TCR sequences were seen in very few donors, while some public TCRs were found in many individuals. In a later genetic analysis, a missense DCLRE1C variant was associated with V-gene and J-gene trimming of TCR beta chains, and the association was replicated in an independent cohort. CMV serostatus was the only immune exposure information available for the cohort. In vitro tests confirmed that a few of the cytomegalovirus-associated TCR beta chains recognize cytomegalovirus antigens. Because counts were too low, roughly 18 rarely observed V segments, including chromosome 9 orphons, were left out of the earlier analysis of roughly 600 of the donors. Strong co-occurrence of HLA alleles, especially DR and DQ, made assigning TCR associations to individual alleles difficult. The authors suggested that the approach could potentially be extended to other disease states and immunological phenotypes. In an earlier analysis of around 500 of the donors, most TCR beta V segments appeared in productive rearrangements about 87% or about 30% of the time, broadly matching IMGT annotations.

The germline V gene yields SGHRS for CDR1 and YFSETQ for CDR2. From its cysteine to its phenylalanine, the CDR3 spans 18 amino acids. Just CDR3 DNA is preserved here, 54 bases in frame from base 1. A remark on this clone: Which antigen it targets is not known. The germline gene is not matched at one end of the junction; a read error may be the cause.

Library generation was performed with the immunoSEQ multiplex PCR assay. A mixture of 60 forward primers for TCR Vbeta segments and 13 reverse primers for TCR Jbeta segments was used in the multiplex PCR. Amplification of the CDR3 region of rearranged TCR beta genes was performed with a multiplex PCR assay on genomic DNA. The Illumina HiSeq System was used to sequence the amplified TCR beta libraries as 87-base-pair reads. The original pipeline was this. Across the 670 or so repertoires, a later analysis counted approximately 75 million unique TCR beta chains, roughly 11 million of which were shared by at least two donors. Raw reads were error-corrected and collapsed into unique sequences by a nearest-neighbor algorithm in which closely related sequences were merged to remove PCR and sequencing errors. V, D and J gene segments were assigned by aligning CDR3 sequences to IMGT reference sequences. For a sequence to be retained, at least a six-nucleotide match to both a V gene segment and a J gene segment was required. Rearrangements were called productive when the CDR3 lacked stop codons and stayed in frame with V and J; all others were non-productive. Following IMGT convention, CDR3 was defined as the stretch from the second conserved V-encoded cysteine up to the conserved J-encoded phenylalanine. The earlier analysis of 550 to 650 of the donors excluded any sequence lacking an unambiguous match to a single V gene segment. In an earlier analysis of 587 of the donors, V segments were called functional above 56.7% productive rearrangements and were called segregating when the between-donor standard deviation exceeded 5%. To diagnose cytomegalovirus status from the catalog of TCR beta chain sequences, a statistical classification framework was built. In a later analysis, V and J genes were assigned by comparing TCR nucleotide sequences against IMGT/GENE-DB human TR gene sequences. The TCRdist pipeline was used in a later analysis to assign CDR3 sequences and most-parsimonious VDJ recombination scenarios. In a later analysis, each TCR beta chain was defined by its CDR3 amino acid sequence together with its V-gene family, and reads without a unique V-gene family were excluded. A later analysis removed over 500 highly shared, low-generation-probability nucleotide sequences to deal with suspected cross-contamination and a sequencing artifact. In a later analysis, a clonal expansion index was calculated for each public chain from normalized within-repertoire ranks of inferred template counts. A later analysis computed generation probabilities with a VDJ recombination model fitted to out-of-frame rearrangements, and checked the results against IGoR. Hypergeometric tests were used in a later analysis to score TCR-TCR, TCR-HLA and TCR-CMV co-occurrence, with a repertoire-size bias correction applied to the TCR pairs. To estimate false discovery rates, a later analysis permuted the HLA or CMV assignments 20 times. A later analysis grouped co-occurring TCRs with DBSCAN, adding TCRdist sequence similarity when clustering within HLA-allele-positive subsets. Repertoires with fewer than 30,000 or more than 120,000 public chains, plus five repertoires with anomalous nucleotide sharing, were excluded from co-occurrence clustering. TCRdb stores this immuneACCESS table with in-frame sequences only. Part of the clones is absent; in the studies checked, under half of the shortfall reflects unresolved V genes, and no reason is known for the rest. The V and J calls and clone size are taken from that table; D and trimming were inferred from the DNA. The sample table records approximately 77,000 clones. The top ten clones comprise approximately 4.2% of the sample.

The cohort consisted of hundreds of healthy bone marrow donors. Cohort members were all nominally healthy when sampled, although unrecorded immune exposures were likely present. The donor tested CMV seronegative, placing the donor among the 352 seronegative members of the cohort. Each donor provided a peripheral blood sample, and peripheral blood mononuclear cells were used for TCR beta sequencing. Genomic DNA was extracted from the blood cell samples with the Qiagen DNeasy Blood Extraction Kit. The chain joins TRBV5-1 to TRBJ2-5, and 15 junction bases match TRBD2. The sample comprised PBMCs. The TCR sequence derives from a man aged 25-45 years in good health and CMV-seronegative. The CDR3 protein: CASSFGLAGGVGQETRYF. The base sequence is TGCGCCAGCAGCTTCGGACTAGCGGGAGGGGTCGGTCAAGAGACCCGGTACTTC.